Below are 4 T cell receptor beta chains sequenced from a single sample in a study of blood T cell repertoires in COVID-19. TCRdb's copy holds only in-frame clones and misses some; the assay was immunoSEQ multiplex PCR. Altogether about 88,000 clones are present, about 90% being singletons, with the ten largest covering about 16%. Specimen: peripheral blood. The receptor set was obtained from a male donor with acute or convalescent COVID-19.

The rearrangement uses TRBV10-3 and TRBJ2-5; possible D gene TRBD1, 5 bases. V was clipped by 10 bases and J by 0 bases, with 12 bases between them. This CDR3 has 13 amino acids. In germline, CDR1 is ENHRY, CDR2 SYGVKD. This CDR3 is CATTDSYQETQYF. The CDR3 DNA follows: TGTGCCACCACAGACAGCTACCAAGAGACCCAGTACTTC.

The chain combines TRBV28 with TRBJ1-2, with 10 bases matching TRBD1. There are 16 residues in the CDR3. Looked up from germline, CDR1 is MDHEN and CDR2 is SYDVKM. The V and J ends lost 5 bases and 0 bases, in that order; junction bases with no gene match: 6. CDR3 nucleotides: TGTGCCAGCAGTCCGACAGGGGGCAATGCTAACTATGGCTACACCTTC. Its translation is CASSPTGGNANYGYTF.

There are a few counts of this clone. The chain is built from TRBV3-1 (or the pseudogene TRBV3-2) and TRBJ1-2; 9 bases fit TRBD1. The junction had 5 bases not matched to a gene; V was cut back by 2 bases and J by 4 bases. CDR1 is LGHDT and CDR2 is YNNKEL in the germline V gene (reference sequence). The CDR3 loop spans 15 amino acids. DNA of the CDR3: TGTGCCAGCAGCCAACCCGGGACAGGGATCTATGGCTACACCTTC. This sequence encodes CASSQPGTGIYGYTF.

The gene calls are TRBV2 and TRBJ2-3; 10 bases align to TRBD2. This CDR3 has 19 residues. Losses at the gene ends were 3 bases for V and 0 bases for J; bases not matched to a gene: 12. Germline-derived CDR1 and CDR2 are SNHLY and FYNNEI. In DNA, the CDR3 is TGTGCCAGCAGTGAGGTGGTAGCGGGGGGAAGAACTAGCACAGATACGCAGTATTTT. Translated: CASSEVVAGGRTSTDTQYF.